What follows are 18 T cell receptor beta chains derived from one specimen sequenced in a study of shared clonotypes between healthy human individuals. The table came from immunoSEQ multiplex PCR; TCRdb's copy has only in-frame clones and leaves some out. The sample has about 1 million clones, about 84% seen once. Sequencing used memory CD4+ T cells from PBMCs. The subset here: CD45RA-negative fraction. The origin of the receptors is a man aged 18 to 30 in good health. Some clones in this sample may be carry-over from other donors' samples.

J is TRBJ2-1 and V is TRBV10-3; D uncertain. Germline CDR1 ENHRY, CDR2 SYGVKD. Trimming left V 2 bases short and J 5 bases short, with 7 bases between. The CDR3 spans 13 residues. CDR3 bases: TGTGCCATCAGTGAGGGTCGAAACAATGAGCAGTTCTTC. Translation gives CAISEGRNNEQFF.

This chain joins TRBV5-1 and TRBJ2-3; the match to TRBD2 covers 11 bases. This CDR3 contains 18 residues. Germline V lookup: CDR1 SGHRS, CDR2 YFSETQ. The junction had 12 bases not matched to a gene; V was cut back by 4 bases and J by 2 bases. The CDR3 nucleotides are TGCGCCAGCAGCCCAGAAACCGTAGCGGGAGGGCTCACAGATACGCAGTATTTT. Translating gives CASSPETVAGGLTDTQYF.

V gene TRBV5-6 combines with J gene TRBJ1-4; D remains ambiguous. This CDR3 has 18 amino acids. V was trimmed by 4 bases and J by 4 bases, leaving 23 bases between them. Germline assignment: CDR1 SGHDT and CDR2 YYEEEE. CDR3 DNA sequence: TGTGCCAGCAGCGGGAGAATGGGTCTGGGGTCGGATAATGAAAAACTGTTTTTT. Protein product: CASSGRMGLGSDNEKLFF.

The CDR3 sequence: CASSLDRGVNTEAFF. CDR3 in DNA: TGTGCCAGCAGCTTGGATCGGGGGGTGAACACTGAAGCTTTCTTT. This rearrangement joins TRBV5-4 to TRBJ1-1; D is possibly TRBD1 (5 bases). In germline, CDR1 is SGHNT, CDR2 YYREEE (reference sequence). Trimming shortened V by 0 bases and J by 0 bases, and 9 bases separated the two germline ends. The CDR3 is 15 residues long.

The chain combines TRBV9 with TRBJ2-3, with no clear D. CDR3 size: 13 residues. Germline loops: CDR1 SGDLS, CDR2 YYNGEE. V gave up 4 bases and J gave up 2 bases, with 8 bases separating them. Here the CDR3 reads CASSPQLTDTQYF. The CDR3 bases are TGTGCCAGCAGCCCCCAACTCACAGATACGCAGTATTTT. The full variable domain, completed using reference TRBV9 and TRBJ2-3, is DSGVTQTPKHLITATGQRVTLRCSPRSGDLSVYWYQQSLDQGLQFLIQYYNGEERAKGNILERFSAQQFPDLHSELNLSSLELGDSALYFCASSPQLTDTQYFGPGTRLTVL.

The chain couples TRBV18 to TRBJ1-4; the D is unclear. This CDR3 contains 13 residues. Per germline, CDR1 KGHSH and CDR2 LQKENI. Trimming removed 3 bases at V and 8 bases at J, with 10 bases between. CDR3 coding DNA: TGTGCCAGCTCACCCGCTTTGGGGGAAAAACTGTTTTTT. This sequence encodes CASSPALGEKLFF. The whole variable domain, filled in from reference TRBV18 and TRBJ1-4, reads NAGVMQNPRHLVRRRGQEARLRCSPMKGHSHVYWYRQLPEEGLKFMVYLQKENIIDESGMPKERFSAEFPKEGPSILRIQQVVRGDSAAYFCASSPALGEKLFFGSGTQLSVL.

The chain has TRBV11-1 and TRBJ1-2; 8 bases map to TRBD1. This CDR3 region has 16 residues. Germline V gene data show CDR1 as SGHAT and CDR2 as FQDESV (reference sequence). Trimming removed 5 bases from V and 5 bases from J; junction bases left unmatched: 13. The chain's CDR3 is CASSTLPGQGGYGYTF. The CDR3 DNA reads as TGTGCCAGCAGCACACTCCCCGGACAGGGAGGGTATGGCTACACCTTC. Filled out from reference TRBV11-1 and TRBJ1-2, the complete variable domain reads EAEVAQSPRYKITEKSQAVAFWCDPISGHATLYWYRQILGQGPELLVQFQDESVVDDSQLPKDRFSAERLKGVDSTLKIQPAELGDSAMYLCASSTLPGQGGYGYTFGSGTRLTVV.

About this clone: A much larger clone lies one base from this, so it may be a read error. Other DNA sequences from this sample encode an identical CDR3 as well. V gene TRBV5-6 combines with J gene TRBJ1-2; D is unresolved. V lost 2 bases and J lost 0, with 5 bases in between. Germline-derived CDR1 and CDR2 are SGHDT and YYEEEE. The CDR3 contains 13 residues. The CDR3 protein is CASSFSSNYGYTF. For the CDR3, the DNA is TGTGCCAGCAGCTTTTCGTCTAACTATGGCTACACCTTC.

This rearrangement joins TRBV15 to TRBJ1-2; the D is unclear. The CDR3 has 14 residues. Germline lookup yields CDR1 LNHNV and CDR2 YYDKDF (reference sequence). V lost 1 base and J 5 bases, leaving 11 bases between the germline ends. Here the CDR3 DNA reads TGTGCCACCAGCAGAGGGGGAACGGTTTATGGCTACACCTTC. The encoded protein is CATSRGGTVYGYTF.

The genes are TRBV15 and TRBJ2-1; D assignment may be TRBD1 or TRBD2 (6 bases each). The CDR3 spans 17 residues. Germline CDR1 reads LNHNV; CDR2 reads YYDKDF (reference sequence). The V and J ends lost 2 bases and 7 bases respectively, with 21 bases between them. The CDR3 is CATSRSLFAGGGNEQFF. CDR3 nucleotides: TGTGCCACCAGCAGATCCCTATTTGCTGGAGGGGGAAATGAGCAGTTCTTC.

V and J are TRBV5-4 and TRBJ2-7; D may be TRBD2 (7 bases). Germline V gene data show CDR1 as SGHNT and CDR2 as YYREEE (reference sequence). Trimming pared 4 bases from V and 0 bases from J, leaving 14 bases between. The CDR3 runs to 15 residues. The chain's CDR3 is CASSPKGGLSYEQYF. Here the CDR3 DNA reads TGTGCCAGCAGCCCGAAGGGGGGGCTCTCCTACGAGCAGTACTTC.

V is TRBV30 and J is TRBJ2-4, with 9 positions matching TRBD1. In germline, CDR1 is GTSNPN, CDR2 SVGIG (reference sequence). CDR3 size: 14 residues. The junction had 4 bases not matched to a gene; V was cut back by 4 bases and J by 3 bases. Here the CDR3 DNA reads TGTGCCTGGAACAGGGGGCTTGGCAAAAACATTCAGTACTTC. Residues: CAWNRGLGKNIQYF.

This rearrangement joins TRBV6-5 to TRBJ1-2; D gene ambiguous. V shed 4 bases and J shed 1 base, with 7 bases lying between them. There are 13 residues in the CDR3. Germline V CDR1 and CDR2: MNHEY, SVGAGI. The CDR3 DNA reads TGTGCCAGCAGTTCCACTGATAACTATGGCTACACCTTC. The encoded protein is CASSSTDNYGYTF.

The gene calls are TRBV28 and TRBJ1-6; 8 nucleotides line up with TRBD1. The CDR3 extends over 13 amino acids. The trim removed 6 bases at V and 7 bases at J, leaving 2 bases unmatched. Germline values: CDR1 MDHEN, CDR2 SYDVKM. In DNA form, the CDR3 reads TGTGCCAGCAGAGGGACAGGAAATTCACCCCTCCACTTT. It encodes CASRGTGNSPLHF.

The chain carries TRBV28 and TRBJ1-5; TRBD1 agrees at 7 bases. Trimming at V came to 6 bases and at J to 5 bases, leaving 13 bases not matched to a gene. CDR1 and CDR2 (germline): MDHEN, SYDVKM. The CDR3 is 16 residues long. The CDR3 DNA sequence: TGTGCCAGCAGCTCAATCTCAGGGGGACCCGATCAGCCCCAGCATTTT. Protein sequence: CASSSISGGPDQPQHF.

J is TRBJ2-5 and V is TRBV2; TRBD1 is a possible D gene (6 bases). Looked up from germline, CDR1 is SNHLY and CDR2 is FYNNEI. Trimming stripped 6 bases from V and 2 bases from J, with 19 bases between. The CDR3 is 16 residues long. CDR3 sequence (DNA): TGTGCCAGCAGCCCCCCGGCCGGACAGCCACAAGAGACCCAGTACTTC. It codes for CASSPPAGQPQETQYF.

This clone was detected a few times. This chain links TRBV28 with TRBJ1-1; TRBD1 might be the D (5 bases). V was shortened by 7 bases and J by 1 base, with 16 bases between the two germline ends. The CDR3 length is 15 residues. Germline loops: CDR1 MDHEN, CDR2 SYDVKM. The CDR3 spells CASIENGRANTEAFF. CDR3 DNA sequence: TGTGCCAGCATCGAGAACGGCAGGGCGAACACTGAAGCTTTCTTT.

The chain carries TRBV14 and TRBJ1-2; unclear D gene. This CDR3 contains 13 residues. V lost 3 bases to trimming and J lost 7 bases, with 12 bases between them. The germline gives CDR1 SGHDN, CDR2 FVKESK. CDR3 sequence reads: CASSQGIHIGYTF. The CDR3 DNA follows: TGTGCCAGCAGCCAGGGGATCCATATTGGCTACACCTTC.